Each of the 2 T cell receptor beta chains below was sequenced from the same sample in a study of shared clonotypes between healthy human individuals. TCRdb keeps only in-frame clones here, not all; method: immunoSEQ multiplex PCR. This table has about 360,000 clones, around 79% appearing once. Specimen: memory CD4+ T cells sorted from blood. As for subset: CD45RA-negative fraction. These receptors were collected from a man in his thirties or forties in good health.

Details on this clone: The sample holds other DNA sequences that translate to the same CDR3. V is TRBV20-1 and J is TRBJ1-1, with D unresolved. V dropped 3 bases and J dropped 9 bases, with 11 bases sitting between them. The CDR3 totals 11 residues. The germline CDR1 and CDR2 sequences are DFQATT and SNEGSKA (reference sequence). The CDR3 reads CSARDRAQAFF. The CDR3, as DNA: TGCAGTGCTAGGGATCGGGCCCAAGCTTTCTTT.

The genes are TRBV5-1 and TRBJ2-1; D possibly uses TRBD1 or TRBD2 (5 bases each). Between the trimmed V and J ends, which lost 0 bases and 3 bases, there was a span of 13 bases. This CDR3 comprises 16 residues. The germline gives CDR1 SGHRS, CDR2 YFSETQ. The CDR3 DNA reads as TGCGCCAGCAGCTTGGACGGGCAGGGAGACTACAATGAGCAGTTCTTC. It is translated as CASSLDGQGDYNEQFF.